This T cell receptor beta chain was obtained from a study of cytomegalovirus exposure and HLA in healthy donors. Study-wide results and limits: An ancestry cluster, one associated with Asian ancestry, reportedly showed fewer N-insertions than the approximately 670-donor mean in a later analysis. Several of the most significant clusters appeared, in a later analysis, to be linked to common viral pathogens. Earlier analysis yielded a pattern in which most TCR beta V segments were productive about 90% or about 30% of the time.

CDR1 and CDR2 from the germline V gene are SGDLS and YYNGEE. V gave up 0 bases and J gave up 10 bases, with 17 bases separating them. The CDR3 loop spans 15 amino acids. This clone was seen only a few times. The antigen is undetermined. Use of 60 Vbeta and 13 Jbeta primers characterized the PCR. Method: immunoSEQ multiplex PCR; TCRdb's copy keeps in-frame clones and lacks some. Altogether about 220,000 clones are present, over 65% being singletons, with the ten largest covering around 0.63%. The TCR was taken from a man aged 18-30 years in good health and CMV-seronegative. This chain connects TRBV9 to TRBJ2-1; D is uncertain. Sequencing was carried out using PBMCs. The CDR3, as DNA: TGTGCCAGCAGCGTAGTTTTTAGTGACCCCGGGGAGCAGTTCTTC. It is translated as CASSVVFSDPGEQFF. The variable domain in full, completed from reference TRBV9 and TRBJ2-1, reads DSGVTQTPKHLITATGQRVTLRCSPRSGDLSVYWYQQSLDQGLQFLIQYYNGEERAKGNILERFSAQQFPDLHSELNLSSLELGDSALYFCASSVVFSDPGEQFFGPGTRLTVL.